This TCR beta chain stems from a study of OX40 agonist ivuxolimab in advanced cancers. Concerning this clone itself: The target antigen is unknown.

General study points: The work left the antigen specificity of expanded peripheral T cells undetermined. In CD8+ T cells, expanded clones were on average more numerous than in CD4+.

Trimming shortened V by 3 bases and J by 0 bases, and 12 bases separated the two germline ends. Germline CDR1 reads SGHAT; CDR2 reads FQNNGV. The CDR3 extends over 15 amino acids. The study sampled blood at baseline, cycle 4 day 1, and cycle 7 day 1. Assay used: immunoSEQ multiplex PCR; TCRdb lists only in-frame clones, some missing. The sample has fewer than 75,000 clones; 88% are singletons. The sample here was CD4+ or CD8+ T cells sorted from blood, taken in a trial of the OX40 agonist ivuxolimab. The origin of this receptor is an adult with an advanced solid tumor such as melanoma, head and neck, liver or kidney cancer. This chain links TRBV11-2 with TRBJ2-7; no firm D call. CDR3 nucleotides: TGTGCCAGCAGCTTGAGGTCCTTTAGCTCCTACGAGCAGTACTTC. Translation gives CASSLRSFSSYEQYF.